The T cell receptor beta chain under discussion was sequenced for a study of OX40 agonist ivuxolimab in advanced cancers. About the study as a whole: Ivuxolimab was a fully human IgG2 agonistic monoclonal antibody targeting the costimulatory receptor OX40 (CD134). The paper describes the monotherapy dose-escalation part (N of about 52 patients) of the phase I trial of ivuxolimab. Peripheral TCRbeta sequencing aimed to test whether ivuxolimab altered TCR sequence diversity and caused clonal T-cell expansion. Of the roughly 50 dose-escalation patients, hepatocellular carcinoma was present in approximately 20, melanoma in approximately 15, renal cell carcinoma in 9 and head and neck cancer in 9. Patients were allowed to have had prior anti-PD-1, anti-PD-L1 or anti-CTLA-4 therapy, and approximately 40% of the dose-escalation patients had been treated with checkpoint inhibitors. In the dose-escalation cohort, 82.7% of patients were male, and the mean age was approximately 60 years, with a range of 23 to 79. Intravenous ivuxolimab was administered to patients every 2 weeks at six dose levels: 0.01, 0.1, 0.3, 1.5, 3 and 10 mg/kg. Three dose-escalation patients achieved partial responses, one with hepatocellular carcinoma and two with cutaneous melanoma. The research as a whole found: Clonal expansion of both CD4+ and CD8+ blood T cells was observed from baseline to week 6 at doses 0.1 to 3.0 mg/kg. Antigen specificity was not determined for the clonally expanded peripheral T cells. Partial responders in the 0.1-3.0 mg/kg groups had among the lowest normalized peripheral clonal expansion, especially among CD8+ T cells. Low levels of normalized T-cell clonal expansion were also seen in some patients who did not respond. After ivuxolimab, more expanded clones were found on average in CD8+ T cells than in CD4+ T cells.

The trial excluded patients who had a history of autoimmune disease or were on systemic immunosuppression. In every dose cohort, peripheral blood was drawn for TCR sequencing at baseline, cycle 4 day 1, and cycle 7 day 1. Samples were obtained from an open-label, multicenter, first-in-human phase I dose-escalation trial of ivuxolimab. The trial enrolled adults with locally advanced or metastatic head and neck squamous cell, hepatocellular, melanoma or renal cell carcinoma. Before TCR sequencing, CD4+ T cells and CD8+ T cells from peripheral blood were sorted into separate populations. Genomic DNA was isolated from the sorted cells so that the TCRbeta CDR3 region could be sequenced. The immunoSEQ Assay was used for sequencing of TCRbeta CDR3 regions. The immuneACCESS repertoire file appears here via TCRdb, limited to in-frame rearrangements. These files lack a portion of the clones; in checked studies, under half of the deficit traces to unresolved V genes, and the cause of the others is not known. This sample comprises around 51,000 clones, approximately 84% of them detected only once. The ten largest clones add up to about 3% of the sample.

Notes on this clone: Its binding antigen is unknown. One base away there is no much larger clone; base qualities are not given.

From its cysteine to its phenylalanine, the CDR3 spans 15 amino acids. The only DNA kept is the CDR3, 45 bases in frame from the first base. V gives up 5 bases and J gives up 0 bases, and the segment between their germline ends measures 12 bases. Reading the germline V gene (reference sequence) gives CDR1 SEHNR and CDR2 FQNEAQ. The TCR comes from an adult with an advanced solid tumor such as melanoma, head and neck, liver or kidney cancer. The rearrangement combines TRBV7-9 with TRBJ2-3; the D gene assignment is perhaps TRBD1 or TRBD2, with each matching 5 bases. The starting material was CD4+ or CD8+ T cells sorted from blood, obtained in a trial of the OX40 agonist ivuxolimab. The CDR3: CASSPGDLSTDTQYF. The nucleotide sequence reads TGTGCCAGCAGCCCCGGGGACCTTAGCACAGATACGCAGTATTTT.